The sequence of this T cell receptor (beta chain) was determined in a study of blood T cell repertoires in COVID-19. Authors' processing steps: Using reference gene primer amplification, nucleated cell counts were estimated. The table came from immunoSEQ multiplex PCR; TCRdb's copy has only in-frame clones and leaves some out. The V and J calls and clone size come from that table; D and trimming were worked out from the DNA. Among 65,000 to 85,000 clones listed, 60% to 85% were seen once. CDR3 length: 16 amino acids. Per the germline V gene, CDR1 is MDHEN and CDR2 is SYDVKM. The V and J ends lost 6 bases and 3 bases, in that order; junction bases with no gene match: 9.

The clonotype comes from a human donor in a cohort sampled during active COVID-19. Specimen: peripheral blood. V and J are TRBV28 and TRBJ1-5, with 9 bases that match TRBD1. The CDR3 coding sequence is TGTGCCAGCAGCTCGACAGGGGGTCGCGACAATCAGCCCCAGCATTTT. Translation: CASSSTGGRDNQPQHF.